This T cell receptor beta chain was captured by sequencing in a study of monozygotic twins with inflammatory bowel disease. The study, taken as a whole, reports: No distinction between different T cell subtypes was possible. Support for any single strong IBD-associated signal or clonotype was not found. Healthy co-twins, by inverse Simpson, had higher TCRbeta diversity than their siblings with IBD.

The cDNA of both the TCRalpha and TCRbeta chains was subjected to two nested PCRs of approximately 17 and 9 cycles. Using the 5' RACE reads, TCRdb records one entry per CDR3 protein without DNA. There are 190,000 or so distinct CDR3 sequences in the sample, with around 1.5% held by the top ten. The CDR3 has 16 amino acids. The germline V gene has CDR1 MGHRA and CDR2 YSYEKL. In regard to this clonotype: The target antigen is unknown.

This sequence joins TRBV4-1 and TRBJ2-3; with no DNA, the TCRdb D assignment of TRBD1 cannot be verified. Sequenced material: blood. This TCR came from a human donor with ulcerative colitis or Crohn's disease, or a healthy co-twin of an affected twin (not recorded which). CDR3 region: CASSPRGQRSTDTQYF.